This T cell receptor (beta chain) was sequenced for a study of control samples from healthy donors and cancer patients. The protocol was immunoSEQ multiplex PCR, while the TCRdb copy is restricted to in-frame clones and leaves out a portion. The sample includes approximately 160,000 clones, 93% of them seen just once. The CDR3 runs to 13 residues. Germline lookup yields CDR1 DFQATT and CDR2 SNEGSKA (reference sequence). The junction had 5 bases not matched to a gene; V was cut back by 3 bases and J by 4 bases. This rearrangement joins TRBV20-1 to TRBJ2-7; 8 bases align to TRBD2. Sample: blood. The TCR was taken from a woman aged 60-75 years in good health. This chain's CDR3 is CSASGAGGYEQYF. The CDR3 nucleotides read TGCAGTGCTAGTGGGGCGGGGGGATACGAGCAGTACTTC.